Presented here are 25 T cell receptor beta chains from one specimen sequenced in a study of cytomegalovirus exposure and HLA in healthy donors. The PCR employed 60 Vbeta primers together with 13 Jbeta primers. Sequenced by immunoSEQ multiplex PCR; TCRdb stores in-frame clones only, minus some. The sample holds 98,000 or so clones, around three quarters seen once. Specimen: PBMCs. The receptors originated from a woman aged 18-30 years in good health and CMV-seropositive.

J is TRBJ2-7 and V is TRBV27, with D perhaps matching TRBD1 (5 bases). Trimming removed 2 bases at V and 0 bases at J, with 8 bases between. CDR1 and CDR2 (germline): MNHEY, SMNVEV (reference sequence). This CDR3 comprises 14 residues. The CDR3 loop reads CASSLKGYSYEQYF. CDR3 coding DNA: TGTGCCAGCAGTTTAAAGGGGTACTCCTACGAGCAGTACTTC.

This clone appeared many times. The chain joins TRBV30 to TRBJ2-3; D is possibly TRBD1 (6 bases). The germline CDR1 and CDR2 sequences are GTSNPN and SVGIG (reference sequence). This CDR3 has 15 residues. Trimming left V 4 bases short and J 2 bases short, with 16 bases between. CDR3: CAWNLGALSTDTQYF. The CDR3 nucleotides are TGTGCCTGGAATTTGGGGGCCCTATCCACAGATACGCAGTATTTT.

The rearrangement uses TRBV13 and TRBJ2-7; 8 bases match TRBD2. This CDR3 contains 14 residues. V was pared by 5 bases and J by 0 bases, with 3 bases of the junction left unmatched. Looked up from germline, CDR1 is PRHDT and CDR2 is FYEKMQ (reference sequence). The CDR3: CASSSSGNSYEQYF. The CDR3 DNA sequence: TGTGCCAGCAGCAGTAGCGGGAACTCCTACGAGCAGTACTTC.

CDR3 DNA sequence: TGTGCCAGCAGCTTAGTGGCGGGAGGGCCCTACGAGCAGTACTTC. Its translation is CASSLVAGGPYEQYF. V is TRBV7-8 and J is TRBJ2-7, with 9 positions matching TRBD2. The J segment lost 2 bases and the V segment lost 1 base, leaving 3 bases of the junction unmatched. The CDR3 has 15 amino acids. CDR1 is SGHVS and CDR2 is FQNEAQ in the germline V gene.

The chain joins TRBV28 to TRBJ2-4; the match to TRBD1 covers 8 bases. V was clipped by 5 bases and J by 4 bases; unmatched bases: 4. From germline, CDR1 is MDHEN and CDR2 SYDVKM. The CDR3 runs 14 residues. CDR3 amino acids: CASSPTGDKNIQYF. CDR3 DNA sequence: TGTGCCAGCAGTCCGACAGGGGATAAAAACATTCAGTACTTC. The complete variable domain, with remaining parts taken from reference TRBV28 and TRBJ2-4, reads DVKVTQSSRYLVKRTGEKVFLECVQDMDHENMFWYRQDPGLGLRLIYFSYDVKMKEKGDIPEGYSVSREKKERFSLILESASTNQTSMYLCASSPTGDKNIQYFGAGTRLSVL.

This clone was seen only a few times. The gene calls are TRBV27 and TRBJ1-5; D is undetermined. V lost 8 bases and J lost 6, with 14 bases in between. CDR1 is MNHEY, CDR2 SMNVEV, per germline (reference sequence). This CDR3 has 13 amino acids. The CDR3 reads CASAVGSGQPQHF. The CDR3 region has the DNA TGTGCCAGCGCGGTGGGTAGCGGTCAGCCCCAGCATTTT.

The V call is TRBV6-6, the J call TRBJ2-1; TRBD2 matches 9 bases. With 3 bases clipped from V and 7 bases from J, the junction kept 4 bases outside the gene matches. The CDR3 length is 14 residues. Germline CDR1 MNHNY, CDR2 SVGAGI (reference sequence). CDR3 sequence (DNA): TGTGCCAGCAGTTATGCGGGAGGGCCGAATGAGCAGTTCTTC. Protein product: CASSYAGGPNEQFF.

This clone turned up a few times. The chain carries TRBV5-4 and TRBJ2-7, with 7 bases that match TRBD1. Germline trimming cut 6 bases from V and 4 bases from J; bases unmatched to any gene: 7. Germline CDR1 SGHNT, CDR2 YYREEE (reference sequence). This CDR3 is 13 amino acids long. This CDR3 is CASIPGQTYEQYF. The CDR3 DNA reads TGTGCCAGCATACCGGGACAGACTTACGAGCAGTACTTC.

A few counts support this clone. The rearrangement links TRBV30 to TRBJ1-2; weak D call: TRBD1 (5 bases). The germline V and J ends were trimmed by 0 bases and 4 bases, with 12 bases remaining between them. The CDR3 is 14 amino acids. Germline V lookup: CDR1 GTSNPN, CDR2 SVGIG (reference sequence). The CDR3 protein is CAWSVQAAGYGYTF. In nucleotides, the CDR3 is TGTGCCTGGAGTGTACAGGCCGCCGGCTATGGCTACACCTTC.

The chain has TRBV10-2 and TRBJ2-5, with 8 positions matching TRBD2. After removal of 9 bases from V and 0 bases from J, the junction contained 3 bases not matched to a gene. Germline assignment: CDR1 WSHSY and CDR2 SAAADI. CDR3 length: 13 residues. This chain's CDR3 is CASQRGNQETQYF. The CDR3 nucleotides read TGCGCCAGTCAGCGGGGGAACCAAGAGACCCAGTACTTC.

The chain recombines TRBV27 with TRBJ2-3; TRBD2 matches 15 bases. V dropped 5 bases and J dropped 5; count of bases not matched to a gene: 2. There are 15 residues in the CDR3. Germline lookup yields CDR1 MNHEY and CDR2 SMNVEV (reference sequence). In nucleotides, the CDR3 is TGTGCCAGCAGTGAGGGACTAGCGGGAGGAGATACGCAGTATTTT. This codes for CASSEGLAGGDTQYF.

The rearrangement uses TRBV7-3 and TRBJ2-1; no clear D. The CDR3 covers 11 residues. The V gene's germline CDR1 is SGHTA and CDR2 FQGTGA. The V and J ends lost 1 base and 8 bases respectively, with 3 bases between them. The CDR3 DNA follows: TGTGCCAGCAGCTTAAGCGATGAGCAGTTCTTC. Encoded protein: CASSLSDEQFF.

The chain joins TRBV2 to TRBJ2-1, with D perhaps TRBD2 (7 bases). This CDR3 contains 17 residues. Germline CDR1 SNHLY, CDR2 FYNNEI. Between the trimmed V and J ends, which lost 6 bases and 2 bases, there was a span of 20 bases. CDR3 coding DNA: TGTGCCAGCAGCAGCGGGACAAACCTCGAGGCCTACAATGAGCAGTTCTTC. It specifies CASSSGTNLEAYNEQFF. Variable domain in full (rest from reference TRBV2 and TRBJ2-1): EPEVTQTPSHQVTQMGQEVILRCVPISNHLYFYWYRQILGQKVEFLVSFYNNEISEKSEIFDDQFSVERPDGSNFTLKIRSTKLEDSAMYFCASSSGTNLEAYNEQFFGPGTRLTVL.

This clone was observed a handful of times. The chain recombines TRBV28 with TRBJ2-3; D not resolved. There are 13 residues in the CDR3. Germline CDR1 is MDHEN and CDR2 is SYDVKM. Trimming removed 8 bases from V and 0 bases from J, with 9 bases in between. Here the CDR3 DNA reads TGTGCCAGCCTTCGGAGTAGCACAGATACGCAGTATTTT. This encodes CASLRSSTDTQYF. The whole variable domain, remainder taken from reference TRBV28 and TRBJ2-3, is DVKVTQSSRYLVKRTGEKVFLECVQDMDHENMFWYRQDPGLGLRLIYFSYDVKMKEKGDIPEGYSVSREKKERFSLILESASTNQTSMYLCASLRSSTDTQYFGPGTRLTVL.

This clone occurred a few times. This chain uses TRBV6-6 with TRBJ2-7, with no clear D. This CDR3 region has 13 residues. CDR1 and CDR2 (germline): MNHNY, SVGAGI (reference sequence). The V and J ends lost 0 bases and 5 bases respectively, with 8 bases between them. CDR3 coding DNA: TGTGCCAGCAGTTACTCCCTAACAGACGAGCAGTACTTC. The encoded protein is CASSYSLTDEQYF.

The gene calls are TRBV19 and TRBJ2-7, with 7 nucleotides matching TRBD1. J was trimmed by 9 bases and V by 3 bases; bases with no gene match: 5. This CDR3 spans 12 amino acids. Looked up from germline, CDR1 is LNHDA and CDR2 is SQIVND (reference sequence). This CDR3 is CASSMAGTAQYF. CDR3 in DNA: TGTGCCAGTAGTATGGCCGGGACAGCGCAGTACTTC.

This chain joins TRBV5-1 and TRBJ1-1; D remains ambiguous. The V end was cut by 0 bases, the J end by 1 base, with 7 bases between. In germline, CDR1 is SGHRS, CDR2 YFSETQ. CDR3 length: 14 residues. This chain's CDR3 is CASSLDAGNTEAFF. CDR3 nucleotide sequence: TGCGCCAGCAGCTTGGATGCGGGGAACACTGAAGCTTTCTTT.

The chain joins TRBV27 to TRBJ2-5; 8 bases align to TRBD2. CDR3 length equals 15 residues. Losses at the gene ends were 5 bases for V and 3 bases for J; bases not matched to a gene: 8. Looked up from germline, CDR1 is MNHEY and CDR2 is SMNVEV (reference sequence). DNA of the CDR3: TGTGCCAGCAGTCCTTTAGCGGGGAGGGAAGAGACCCAGTACTTC. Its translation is CASSPLAGREETQYF.

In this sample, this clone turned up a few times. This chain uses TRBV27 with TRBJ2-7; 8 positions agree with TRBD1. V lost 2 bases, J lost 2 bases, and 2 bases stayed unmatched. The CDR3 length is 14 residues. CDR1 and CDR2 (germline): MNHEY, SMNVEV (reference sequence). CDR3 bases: TGTGCCAGCAGTTTAGGGGACAGGCCCTACGAGCAGTACTTC. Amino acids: CASSLGDRPYEQYF.

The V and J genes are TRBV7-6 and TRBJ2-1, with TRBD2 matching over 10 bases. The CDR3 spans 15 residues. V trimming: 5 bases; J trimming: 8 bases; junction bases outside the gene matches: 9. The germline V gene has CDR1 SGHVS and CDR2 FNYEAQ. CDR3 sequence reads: CASSPPSGSADEQFF. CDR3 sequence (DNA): TGTGCCAGCAGCCCCCCTAGCGGGAGCGCCGATGAGCAGTTCTTC.

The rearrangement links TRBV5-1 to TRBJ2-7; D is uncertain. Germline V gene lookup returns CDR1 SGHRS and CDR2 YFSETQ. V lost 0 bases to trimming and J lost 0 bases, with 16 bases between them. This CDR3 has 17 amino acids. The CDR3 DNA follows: TGCGCCAGCAGCTTGGAAGTCGTCGGAGTATTCTCCTACGAGCAGTACTTC. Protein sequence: CASSLEVVGVFSYEQYF.

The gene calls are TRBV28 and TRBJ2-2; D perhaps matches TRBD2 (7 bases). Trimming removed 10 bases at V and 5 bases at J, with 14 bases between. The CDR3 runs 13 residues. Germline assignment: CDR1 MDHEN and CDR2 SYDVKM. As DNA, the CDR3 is TGTGCCACGTCGGGGGGCTGGACCGGGGAGCTGTTTTTT. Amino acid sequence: CATSGGWTGELFF.

CDR3 in DNA: TGTGCCAGCAGCCCGAGGGACAAGGGGTCGGAACTGTTTTTT. As protein: CASSPRDKGSELFF. V gene TRBV7-3 combines with J gene TRBJ1-4, with D possibly being TRBD1 (6 bases). The length of the CDR3 is 14 residues. V was trimmed by 5 bases and J by 12 bases, leaving 19 bases between them. Germline CDR1 SGHTA, CDR2 FQGTGA.

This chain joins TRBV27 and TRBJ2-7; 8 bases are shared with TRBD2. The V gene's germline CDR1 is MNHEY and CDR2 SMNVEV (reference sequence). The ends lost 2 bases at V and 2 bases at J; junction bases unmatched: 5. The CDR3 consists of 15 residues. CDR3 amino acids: CASSLISGETYEQYF. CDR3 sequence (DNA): TGTGCCAGCAGTTTAATTAGCGGGGAGACCTACGAGCAGTACTTC.

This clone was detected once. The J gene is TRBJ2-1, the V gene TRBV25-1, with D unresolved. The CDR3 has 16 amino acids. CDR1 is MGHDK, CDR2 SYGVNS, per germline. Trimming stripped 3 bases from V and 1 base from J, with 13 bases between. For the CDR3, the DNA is TGTGCCAGCAGTGATGAGGCGTCTAAGTCCTACAATGAGCAGTTCTTC. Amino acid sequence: CASSDEASKSYNEQFF.